The 27 T cell receptor beta chains given below trace back to one sample, sequenced in a study of blood T cells in healthy people across ages. Then a second PCR, running roughly 7 to 12 cycles, was carried out with a sample-barcoded 5' primer and a J-beta primer mix. TCRdb ran MiXCR on the 5' RACE reads and lists one entry per CDR3 protein. This table has about 640,000 distinct CDR3 sequences, roughly 53% appearing once. Specimen: blood. All receptors come from a man aged 60 to 75 in good health.

This rearrangement joins TRBV6-5 to TRBJ1-2; 8 nucleotides align to TRBD1. Germline V lookup: CDR1 MNHEY, CDR2 SVGAGI. With V trimmed by 6 bases and J by 8 bases, 8 bases remained unmatched. The CDR3 spans 13 residues. CDR3 amino acids: CASSRDRRGGYTF. The CDR3 nucleotides are TGTGCCAGCAGCCGGGACAGGAGAGGCGGCTACACCTTC.

This clonotype was seen a handful of times. The chain joins TRBV10-3 to TRBJ1-2; D might be TRBD1 (5 bases). Germline V gene lookup returns CDR1 ENHRY and CDR2 SYGVKD. This CDR3 contains 16 residues. V was trimmed by 0 bases and J by 1 base, leaving 12 bases between them. CDR3: CAISESSQGINYGYTF. CDR3 nucleotides: TGTGCCATCAGTGAGTCGTCGCAGGGAATTAACTATGGCTACACCTTC.

The V gene is TRBV6-5, the J gene TRBJ1-5; D possibly corresponds to TRBD1 (5 bases). The germline gives CDR1 MNHEY, CDR2 SVGAGI. The CDR3 has 14 residues. V shed 8 bases and J shed 0 bases, with 11 bases lying between them. The CDR3 reads CASRQTLSNQPQHF. CDR3 bases: TGTGCCAGCCGACAGACCCTTAGCAATCAGCCCCAGCATTTT.

V usage is TRBV2 and J usage is TRBJ1-2, with a tentative D call TRBD1 (6 bases). With 8 bases removed from V and 2 bases from J, the gap between germline ends came to 12 bases. This CDR3 is 13 amino acids long. Looked up from germline, CDR1 is SNHLY and CDR2 is FYNNEI. CDR3 DNA sequence: TGTGCCAGCGAACAGGGTATCAACTATGGCTACACCTTC. Residues: CASEQGINYGYTF.

The chain links TRBV18 to TRBJ2-7; 9 bases agree with TRBD1. The length of the CDR3 is 15 residues. J gave up 2 bases and V 2 bases, and 4 bases lay outside the gene matches. CDR1 is KGHSH, CDR2 LQKENI, per germline. The CDR3 bases are TGTGCCAGCTCACCAGGGACAGGGTACACCTACGAGCAGTACTTC. It codes for CASSPGTGYTYEQYF.

The rearrangement joins TRBV6-6 to TRBJ2-7; a possible D gene is TRBD2 (6 bases). Germline V gene data show CDR1 as MNHNY and CDR2 as SVGAGI (reference sequence). V was shortened by 8 bases and J by 5 bases, with 19 bases between the two germline ends. The length of the CDR3 is 14 residues. CDR3 sequence: CASAQPGVGDEQYF. The CDR3 region has the DNA TGTGCCAGCGCCCAGCCGGGGGTCGGCGACGAGCAGTACTTC.

The chain joins TRBV24-1 to TRBJ1-2, with 9 bases aligning to TRBD1. V shed 10 bases and J 2 bases; nucleotides not matched to a gene: 4. CDR1 KGHDR and CDR2 SFDVKD come from the germline V gene. CDR3 length: 13 amino acids. The CDR3 is CATRQGENYGYTF. DNA for the CDR3: TGTGCCACGAGACAGGGGGAAAACTATGGCTACACCTTC.

V gene TRBV2 combines with J gene TRBJ2-2, with unresolved D. CDR3 length: 13 amino acids. V lost 2 bases and J lost 5, with 6 bases in between. Germline CDR1 SNHLY, CDR2 FYNNEI. The DNA for the CDR3 is TGTGCCAGCAGTGAATGGGTTACCGGGGAGCTGTTTTTT. It encodes CASSEWVTGELFF. The full variable domain, in which reference TRBV2 and TRBJ2-2 provide the parts outside the CDR3, is EPEVTQTPSHQVTQMGQEVILRCVPISNHLYFYWYRQILGQKVEFLVSFYNNEISEKSEIFDDQFSVERPDGSNFTLKIRSTKLEDSAMYFCASSEWVTGELFFGEGSRLTVL.

This clonotype turned up a few times. The chain employs TRBV7-2 and TRBJ2-1; 8 nucleotides match TRBD1. Unmatched junction bases numbered 5, after V lost 1 base and J lost 3 bases. This CDR3 is built from 16 residues. Germline CDR1 is SGHTA and CDR2 is FQGNSA. The CDR3 region is CASSLGGTGIYNEQFF. The CDR3 DNA follows: TGTGCCAGCAGCTTAGGGGGGACAGGTATCTACAATGAGCAGTTCTTC.

The chain carries TRBV12-3 or TRBV12-4 and TRBJ2-7; TRBD1 might be the D (6 bases). The CDR3 sequence is 15 residues long. V was trimmed by 4 bases and J by 0 bases, leaving 13 bases between them. Here the CDR3 reads CASSYGTDSSYEQYF. The CDR3 DNA reads as TGTGCCAGCAGTTACGGGACGGACAGCTCCTACGAGCAGTACTTC.

This clonotype was counted ten times or more. J is TRBJ2-5 and V is TRBV5-1; D gene unclear. The CDR3 runs 12 residues. Trimming removed 5 bases at V and 5 bases at J, with 10 bases between. The V gene's germline CDR1 is SGHRS and CDR2 YFSETQ. CDR3 protein: CASRGSFETQYF. The CDR3 DNA follows: TGCGCCAGCAGAGGGTCGTTTGAGACCCAGTACTTC. The whole variable domain, filled in from reference TRBV5-1 and TRBJ2-5, reads KAGVTQTPRYLIKTRGQQVTLSCSPISGHRSVSWYQQTPGQGLQFLFEYFSETQRNKGNFPGRFSGRQFSNSRSEMNVSTLELGDSALYLCASRGSFETQYFGPGTRLLVL.

This clonotype has a single count. The J gene is TRBJ2-3, the V gene TRBV7-2; TRBD2 might be the D (5 bases). Trimming left V 1 base short and J 5 bases short, with 10 bases between. CDR3 length equals 14 residues. Per the germline V gene, CDR1 is SGHTA and CDR2 is FQGNSA. The CDR3 region has the DNA TGTGCCAGCAGCTTAGGATCCGGGAAAGATACGCAGTATTTT. Amino acid sequence: CASSLGSGKDTQYF.

The V gene is TRBV4-2, the J gene TRBJ2-3; possibly TRBD2 for D (6 bases). The V gene lost 0 bases and the J gene lost 4 bases, with 14 bases spanning the gap. CDR3 length: 16 residues. CDR1 and CDR2 (germline): LGHNA, YNFKEQ. The CDR3 nucleotides read TGTGCCAGCAGCCAAGAGGAGGGCCGGGCAGCAGATACGCAGTATTTT. Translated, it gives CASSQEEGRAADTQYF.

The sample holds a few counts of this clonotype. The gene calls are TRBV15 and TRBJ1-5; the D is unclear. Deletions cut 5 bases from V and 0 bases from J, with 11 bases between. The CDR3 length is 15 residues. Germline CDR1 and CDR2: LNHNV and YYDKDF (reference sequence). The DNA of the CDR3 is TGTGCCACCAGCTGGACGGGATTTAGCAATCAGCCCCAGCATTTT. Residues: CATSWTGFSNQPQHF.

This clonotype was observed a few times. Germline is not matched at one junction end, which may reflect a read error. The V gene is TRBV5-1, the J gene TRBJ2-2, with D perhaps TRBD2 (7 bases). Germline V gene sequence: CDR1 SGHRS, CDR2 YFSETQ. The CDR3 loop spans 16 amino acids. The CDR3 spells CASSLGGGPNTGELFF. The CDR3 bases are TGTGCCAGCAGCTTGGGGGGGGGGCCGAACACCGGGGAGCTGTTTTTT.

This clonotype showed up just a few times. This chain connects TRBV27 to TRBJ2-5, with a weak D call TRBD1 (6 bases). Trimming stripped 5 bases from V and 9 bases from J, with 13 bases between. Per the germline V gene, CDR1 is MNHEY and CDR2 is SMNVEV (reference sequence). The CDR3 runs 12 residues. In nucleotides, the CDR3 is TGTGCCAGCAGTCTACCGCCAGGGGCCCAGTACTTC. Encoded protein: CASSLPPGAQYF.

This clonotype was picked up one time. Its ends do not fully match the called genes, so a read error is possible. The V and J genes are TRBV20-1 and TRBJ1-1; D perhaps matches TRBD1 (5 bases). This CDR3 is 13 amino acids long. Germline CDR1 and CDR2: DFQATT and SNEGSKA (reference sequence). CDR3 sequence reads: CSARRGMNAEAFF. DNA of the CDR3: TGCAGTGCCCGGCGGGGCATGAACGCTGAAGCTTTCTTT.

The gene calls are TRBV20-1 and TRBJ2-7; D possibly corresponds to TRBD2 (6 bases). Germline values: CDR1 DFQATT, CDR2 SNEGSKA (reference sequence). The germline V and J ends were trimmed by 2 bases and 7 bases, with 18 bases remaining between them. This CDR3 region has 14 residues. The CDR3 DNA is TGCAGTGCTAGACCTGTGCGCGGGGAACTGGAGCAGTACTTC. This gives the protein CSARPVRGELEQYF.

The CDR3 nucleotides are TGCAGTGCTAGAGATGGCCGGGACGCCCAAAACATTCAGTACTTC. As protein: CSARDGRDAQNIQYF. This sequence joins TRBV20-1 and TRBJ2-4; D is possibly TRBD1 or TRBD2 (5 bases each). The CDR3 runs to 15 residues. Between the trimmed V and J ends, which lost 0 bases and 5 bases, there was a span of 14 bases. The germline V gene has CDR1 DFQATT and CDR2 SNEGSKA (reference sequence).

The V and J genes are TRBV9 and TRBJ2-3; tentatively, D is TRBD1 or TRBD2 (5 bases each). The CDR3 length is 16 residues. Trimming pared 0 bases from V and 3 bases from J, leaving 14 bases between. Germline V CDR1 and CDR2: SGDLS, YYNGEE. CDR3 nucleotide sequence: TGTGCCAGCAGCGTAGGAAGCGGCGAGGGGACAGATACGCAGTATTTT. Translated: CASSVGSGEGTDTQYF.

This clonotype was detected a few times. V usage is TRBV6-4 and J usage is TRBJ2-1, with TRBD2 matching 8 bases. Per germline, CDR1 MRHNA and CDR2 SNTAGT. The CDR3 extends over 17 amino acids. Unmatched junction bases numbered 4, after V lost 0 bases and J lost 0 bases. This chain's CDR3 is CASSDSALAGSYNEQFF. DNA for the CDR3: TGTGCCAGCAGTGACTCGGCTCTAGCGGGCTCCTACAATGAGCAGTTCTTC.

This rearrangement joins TRBV15 to TRBJ1-1; 8 nucleotides line up with TRBD1. In germline, CDR1 is LNHNV, CDR2 YYDKDF (reference sequence). This CDR3 is built from 14 residues. The V gene end was trimmed by 2 bases and the J gene end by 2 bases; junction bases not matched to a gene: 1. CDR3 nucleotides: TGTGCCACCAGCAGACAGGGGGCTAACACTGAAGCTTTCTTT. Amino acid sequence: CATSRQGANTEAFF.

This sequence joins TRBV7-2 and TRBJ1-4; D gene uncertain. V lost 4 bases and J 8 bases, leaving 14 bases between the germline ends. CDR1 is SGHTA and CDR2 is FQGNSA in the germline V gene. The CDR3 has 14 amino acids. This CDR3 reads CASSSPGGGEKLFF. In DNA form, the CDR3 reads TGTGCCAGCAGCTCCCCGGGAGGCGGCGAAAAACTGTTTTTT.

The chain employs TRBV18 and TRBJ2-3; D is perhaps TRBD1 (6 bases). This CDR3 has 15 amino acids. The V and J ends lost 3 bases and 0 bases respectively, with 10 bases between them. CDR1 is KGHSH, CDR2 LQKENI, per germline. The CDR3 nucleotides read TGTGCCAGCTCACCGGACAGCTCTAGCACAGATACGCAGTATTTT. It encodes CASSPDSSSTDTQYF.

This chain connects TRBV20-1 to TRBJ2-7; tentative D call: TRBD2 (5 bases). This CDR3 comprises 13 residues. Germline loops: CDR1 DFQATT, CDR2 SNEGSKA (reference sequence). V lost 3 bases, J lost 1 base, and 10 bases lay in between. For the CDR3, the DNA is TGCAGTGCTAGTCGGGATCCTTCCTACGAGCAGTACTTC. It yields the protein CSASRDPSYEQYF.

At least ten counts were recorded for this clonotype. This rearrangement joins TRBV11-2 to TRBJ2-5; 11 bases are shared with TRBD2. V lost 1 base and J lost 4; bases outside the gene matches: 5. CDR3 length: 16 residues. The germline CDR1 and CDR2 sequences are SGHAT and FQNNGV. CDR3 DNA sequence: TGTGCCAGCAGCTTAGGTAGCGGGGGGGCCAGAGAGACCCAGTACTTC. Amino acids: CASSLGSGGARETQYF. The full variable domain, rest sourced from reference TRBV11-2 and TRBJ2-5, is EAGVAQSPRYKIIEKRQSVAFWCNPISGHATLYWYQQILGQGPKLLIQFQNNGVVDDSQLPKDRFSAERLKGVDSTLKIQPAKLEDSAVYLCASSLGSGGARETQYFGPGTRLLVL.

This clonotype has just a few counts. The chain has TRBV12-3 or TRBV12-4 and TRBJ1-2, with D hard to call. The V gene lost 6 bases and the J gene lost 4 bases, with 15 bases spanning the gap. The CDR3 contains 14 residues. The CDR3: CASSLLRGGYGYTF. In DNA, the CDR3 is TGTGCCAGCAGCCTTCTGAGAGGCGGCTATGGCTACACCTTC.